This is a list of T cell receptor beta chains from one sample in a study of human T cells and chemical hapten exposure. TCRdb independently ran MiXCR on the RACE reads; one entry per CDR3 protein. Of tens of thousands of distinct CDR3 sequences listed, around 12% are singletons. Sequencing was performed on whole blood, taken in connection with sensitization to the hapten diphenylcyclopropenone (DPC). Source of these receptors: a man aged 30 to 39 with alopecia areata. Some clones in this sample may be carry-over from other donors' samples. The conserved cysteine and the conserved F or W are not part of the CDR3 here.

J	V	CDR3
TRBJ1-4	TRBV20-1	SARDPGTEGEKLF
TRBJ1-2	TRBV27	ASSLVQGARNGYT
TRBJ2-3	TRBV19	ASSTIGGDTTDTQY
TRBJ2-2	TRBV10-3	AISAWAGGNTGELF
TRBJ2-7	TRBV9	ASSPPSYEQY
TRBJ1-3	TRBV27	ASSLEGPLSGNTIY
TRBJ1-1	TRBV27	ASSPRRLGTEAF
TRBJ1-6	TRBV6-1	ASSDIARSSYNSPLH
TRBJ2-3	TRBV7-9	ASRVLRLRQGERDTQY
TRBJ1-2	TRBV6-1	ASSDAKDRDLYGYT
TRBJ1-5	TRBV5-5	ASSLVLIRGLVNQPQH
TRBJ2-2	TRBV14	ASSQRGTLNTGELF
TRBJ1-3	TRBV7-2	ASSLVWGTGNTIY
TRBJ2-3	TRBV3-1	ASSPRQGGTDTQY
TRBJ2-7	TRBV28	ASSSTISYEQY